A single sample is the source of the 32 T cell receptor beta chains below, sequenced in a study of cytomegalovirus exposure and HLA in healthy donors (dated by TCRdb to about 2017). The library was produced with the immunoSEQ multiplex PCR assay. The multiplex PCR relied on a mix of 60 forward primers for TCR Vbeta segments and 13 reverse primers for TCR Jbeta segments. TCRdb mirrors the immuneACCESS table, restricted to in-frame sequences. Some clones are absent from its copies; in checked studies, under half trace to an unresolved V gene, and the reason for the others is unknown. The sample table records approximately 150,000 clones; around three quarters of these occur just once. Jointly, the top ten make up 1.5% to 1.8% of the sample. Sequenced: PBMCs. The source is a man between 40 and 49 years old in good health and CMV-seronegative.

The chain has TRBV6-6 and TRBJ2-1, with 9 bases that match TRBD1. The germline CDR1 and CDR2 sequences are MNHNY and SVGAGI (reference sequence). Trimming took 10 bases from V and 0 from J; bases not matched to a gene: 10. This CDR3 spans 16 amino acids. The CDR3 DNA sequence: TGTGCCACTATTTTTGGGGGACAGGGCTCCTACAATGAGCAGTTCTTC. As protein: CATIFGGQGSYNEQFF.

The V and J genes are TRBV19 and TRBJ2-5; 10 nucleotides align to TRBD1. The assigned J gene may be wrong: the sequence end matches TRBJ2-7 better. The CDR3 loop spans 14 amino acids. Per germline, CDR1 LNHDA and CDR2 SQIVND (reference sequence). CDR3 sequence (DNA): TGTGCCAGTAGTACCCGGGACAGGGGCAACGAGCAGTACTTC. Its protein is CASSTRDRGNEQYF.

The sample holds one count of this clone. The J gene is TRBJ1-1, the V gene TRBV7-9; D gene unclear. Trimming cost V 3 bases and J 7 bases, with 6 bases left between them. From germline, CDR1 is SEHNR and CDR2 FQNEAQ (reference sequence). This CDR3 region has 11 residues. The CDR3 reads CASSLGLEAFF. The DNA of the CDR3 is TGTGCCAGCAGCTTGGGCCTTGAAGCTTTCTTT.

The chain recombines TRBV9 with TRBJ2-2; D unclear. The CDR3 covers 14 residues. Germline CDR1 is SGDLS and CDR2 is YYNGEE. V lost 0 bases, J lost 4 bases, and 7 bases lay in between. DNA of the CDR3: TGTGCCAGCAGCGTAGGTCCGGGCACCGGGGAGCTGTTTTTT. Amino acid sequence: CASSVGPGTGELFF.

In the case of this clone: Compared with germline, one end of the junction differs, possibly owing to a read error. V and J are TRBV2 and TRBJ2-2; 7 positions agree with TRBD2. Germline CDR1 is SNHLY and CDR2 is FYNNEI. This CDR3 has 13 amino acids. This CDR3 is CASSDLADGGLFF. CDR3 nucleotide sequence: TGTGCCAGCAGTGACCTAGCGGACGGGGGGCTGTTTTTT.

This clone was observed once. The V call is TRBV7-8, the J call TRBJ2-7, with D maybe TRBD1 (5 bases). The CDR3 is 14 residues long. V dropped 3 bases and J dropped 4 bases, with 13 bases sitting between them. Germline V CDR1 and CDR2: SGHVS, FQNEAQ. The chain's CDR3 is CASSFEAGSYEQYV. The CDR3 DNA is TGTGCCAGCAGCTTTGAGGCAGGGTCGTACGAGCAGTACGTC.

The chain carries TRBV6-1 and TRBJ1-1; D perhaps matches TRBD1 (5 bases). CDR1 and CDR2 from the germline V gene are MNHNS and SASEGT. This CDR3 region has 16 residues. Between the trimmed V and J ends, which lost 4 bases and 0 bases, there was a span of 15 bases. The CDR3 reads CASSAGGGFMNTEAFF. CDR3 DNA: TGTGCCAGCAGTGCCGGGGGGGGGTTTATGAACACTGAAGCTTTCTTT.

The chain employs TRBV7-6 and TRBJ2-3, with D tentatively TRBD2 (5 bases). Germline values: CDR1 SGHVS, CDR2 FNYEAQ. The CDR3 has 14 amino acids. V gave up 0 bases and J gave up 5 bases, with 9 bases separating them. The CDR3 loop is CASSLAGGGDTQYF. The CDR3 DNA reads as TGTGCCAGCAGCTTAGCGGGCGGAGGAGATACGCAGTATTTT.

The chain is built from TRBV9 and TRBJ2-5, with TRBD2 identical over 10 bases. This CDR3 is built from 15 residues. V lost 0 bases, J lost 4 bases, and 3 bases stayed unmatched. From germline, CDR1 is SGDLS and CDR2 YYNGEE. The CDR3 here is CASSVGASGRETQYF. Here the CDR3 DNA reads TGTGCCAGCAGCGTAGGGGCTAGCGGGAGAGAGACCCAGTACTTC.

The chain carries TRBV30 and TRBJ1-5, with 8 nucleotides matching TRBD1. In germline, CDR1 is GTSNPN, CDR2 SVGIG (reference sequence). After removal of 1 base from V and 2 bases from J, the junction contained 4 bases not matched to a gene. This CDR3 region has 15 residues. CDR3 loop: CAWSAGGRGNQPQHF. Written as DNA, the CDR3 is TGTGCCTGGAGTGCAGGGGGCCGGGGCAATCAGCCCCAGCATTTT.

The CDR3 loop is CASSLLGSGTEAFF. CDR3 bases: TGTGCCAGCAGCTTATTGGGTAGCGGCACTGAAGCTTTCTTT. The rearrangement joins TRBV7-9 to TRBJ1-1; D not certain. Trimming left V 2 bases short and J 4 bases short, with 11 bases between. CDR3 length: 14 amino acids. Germline values: CDR1 SEHNR, CDR2 FQNEAQ (reference sequence).

The gene calls are TRBV7-9 and TRBJ1-2; possible D gene TRBD1, 5 bases. This CDR3 region has 14 residues. The V and J ends lost 2 bases and 3 bases respectively, with 10 bases between them. Germline V gene sequence: CDR1 SEHNR, CDR2 FQNEAQ (reference sequence). The CDR3 region has the DNA TGTGCCAGCAGCTTAAGGGGCAGCGACTATGGCTACACCTTC. It codes for CASSLRGSDYGYTF.

The rearrangement uses TRBV6-1 and TRBJ2-1; 7 positions match TRBD1. This CDR3 has 16 amino acids. Trimming cost V 0 bases and J 3 bases; bases outside gene matches: 5. From germline, CDR1 is MNHNS and CDR2 SASEGT. CDR3 in DNA: TGTGCCAGCAGTGAAGCACCGACAGGGTACTACAATGAGCAGTTCTTC. Translated, it gives CASSEAPTGYYNEQFF.

This clone was picked up one time. The chain is built from TRBV6-5 and TRBJ2-5; D unclear. The CDR3 totals 10 residues. Trimming took 8 bases from V and 7 from J, leaving 8 bases between them. Germline CDR1 MNHEY, CDR2 SVGAGI. The CDR3 here is CASFSGTQYF. CDR3 in DNA: TGTGCCAGCTTTTCGGGGACCCAGTACTTC.

This clone was seen only a few times. This rearrangement joins TRBV2 to TRBJ1-3; 8 bases match TRBD1. Germline V gene data show CDR1 as SNHLY and CDR2 as FYNNEI. V shed 3 bases and J 6 bases; nucleotides not matched to a gene: 4. The CDR3 contains 14 residues. This CDR3 is CASSDWQGANTIYF. The CDR3 DNA sequence: TGTGCCAGCAGTGACTGGCAGGGGGCAAACACCATATATTTT.

This chain links TRBV7-9 with TRBJ2-7, with no clear D. The ends were cut back, 5 bases at V and 3 bases at J, with 8 bases in the middle. Per germline, CDR1 SEHNR and CDR2 FQNEAQ (reference sequence). The CDR3 sequence is 12 residues long. The CDR3 nucleotides read TGTGCCAGCAGCGCTATAGACTACGAGCAGTACTTC. This translates into CASSAIDYEQYF.

V usage is TRBV30 and J usage is TRBJ1-2, with 10 bases aligning to TRBD1. CDR1 GTSNPN and CDR2 SVGIG come from the germline V gene (reference sequence). V shed 0 bases, J shed 7 bases, and the junction held 8 bases outside the gene matches. The CDR3 contains 15 residues. The DNA of the CDR3 is TGTGCCTGGAGTGTTCAGACCGGGACAGGGGCTGGCTACACCTTC. Translating gives CAWSVQTGTGAGYTF.

The V and J genes are TRBV28 and TRBJ2-5; TRBD2 agrees at 8 bases. The V segment lost 6 bases and the J segment 5 bases; nucleotides outside the gene matches: 8. The CDR3 is made up of 14 amino acids. CDR1 is MDHEN and CDR2 is SYDVKM in the germline V gene. This chain's CDR3 is CASRTGTRWETQYF. The CDR3 nucleotides are TGTGCCAGCAGGACCGGGACTAGGTGGGAGACCCAGTACTTC.

The rearrangement links TRBV28 to TRBJ2-7; 7 bases agree with TRBD1. V trimming: 6 bases; J trimming: 9 bases; junction bases outside the gene matches: 14. CDR1 and CDR2 from the germline V gene are MDHEN and SYDVKM. The CDR3 sequence is 14 residues long. CDR3 region: CASSPPGQSLGQYF. CDR3 DNA: TGTGCCAGCAGCCCTCCGGGACAGAGTTTAGGGCAGTACTTC.

In its sample, this clone was seen once. This sequence joins TRBV5-1 and TRBJ1-3; TRBD1 is a possible D gene (6 bases). This CDR3 contains 16 residues. Germline assignment: CDR1 SGHRS and CDR2 YFSETQ. V was pared by 4 bases and J by 4 bases, with 18 bases between. For the CDR3, the DNA is TGCGCCAGCAGCCGAACCTTTACAGGGCGGGGAAACACCATATATTTT. It encodes CASSRTFTGRGNTIYF.

This CDR3 reads CASRTVGTNYGYTF. CDR3 sequence (DNA): TGTGCCAGCAGAACAGTCGGGACTAACTATGGCTACACCTTC. This rearrangement joins TRBV5-6 to TRBJ1-2; D remains unclear. Germline lookup yields CDR1 SGHDT and CDR2 YYEEEE. The CDR3 loop spans 14 amino acids. The V end was cut by 5 bases, the J end by 0 bases, with 11 bases between.

The rearrangement joins TRBV29-1 to TRBJ1-2; TRBD1 matches at 7 bases. V shed 7 bases, J shed 3 bases, and the junction held 11 bases outside the gene matches. Germline CDR1 SQVTM, CDR2 ANQGSEA. The CDR3 extends over 14 amino acids. CDR3 loop: CSAGDRRLHYGYTF. In nucleotides, the CDR3 is TGCAGCGCCGGGGACAGACGCCTTCACTATGGCTACACCTTC.

This clone has more than one count but fewer than ten. V is TRBV5-1 and J is TRBJ2-1, with 14 bases fitting TRBD2. With V trimmed by 4 bases and J by 5 bases, 2 bases remained unmatched. The CDR3 length is 15 residues. From germline, CDR1 is SGHRS and CDR2 YFSETQ. Written as DNA, the CDR3 is TGCGCCAGCAGCCCGGGACTAGCGGGAGACAATGAGCAGTTCTTC. Translated: CASSPGLAGDNEQFF.

This clone was observed a single time. This sequence joins TRBV9 and TRBJ2-7, with D unresolved. The germline V gene has CDR1 SGDLS and CDR2 YYNGEE. V lost 0 bases and J lost 6, with 13 bases in between. The CDR3 is 14 amino acids. CDR3 sequence (DNA): TGTGCCAGCAGCGTAGCGTCTCGCGGATCCGAGCAGTACTTC. The encoded protein is CASSVASRGSEQYF.

Of note for this clone: Other DNA sequences in the sample encode the same CDR3. V and J are TRBV19 and TRBJ1-1, with D hard to call. This CDR3 contains 14 residues. The V end lost 5 bases, the J end lost 0 bases, and 10 bases lay between the germline ends. Looked up from germline, CDR1 is LNHDA and CDR2 is SQIVND (reference sequence). CDR3 DNA: TGTGCCAGTAGTCCGGAGCGTCTGAACACTGAAGCTTTCTTT. This encodes CASSPERLNTEAFF.

This clone was counted between two and nine times. The rearrangement links TRBV7-8 to TRBJ1-1, with unresolved D. The CDR3 sequence is 14 residues long. Germline V gene data show CDR1 as SGHVS and CDR2 as FQNEAQ. V dropped 1 base and J dropped 8 bases, with 14 bases sitting between them. CDR3 amino acids: CASSLEPVVREAFF. The DNA of the CDR3 is TGTGCCAGCAGCTTAGAACCGGTGGTCCGAGAAGCTTTCTTT.

The rearrangement links TRBV11-2 to TRBJ2-5; 7 bases align to TRBD1. The CDR3 contains 15 residues. The V gene end was trimmed by 5 bases and the J gene end by 0 bases; junction bases not matched to a gene: 6. Germline-derived CDR1 and CDR2 are SGHAT and FQNNGV. CDR3 protein: CASSLRGRDQETQYF. DNA for the CDR3: TGTGCCAGCAGCCTGAGGGGGCGAGACCAAGAGACCCAGTACTTC.

The rearrangement links TRBV9 to TRBJ1-1, with TRBD1 matching 9 bases. Germline V gene lookup returns CDR1 SGDLS and CDR2 YYNGEE. V gave up 4 bases and J gave up 6 bases; unmatched junction bases: 4. The CDR3 has 13 residues. In DNA, the CDR3 is TGTGCCAGCAGCACACGACAGGGGGCTGAAGCTTTCTTT. Its protein is CASSTRQGAEAFF.

The chain has TRBV19 and TRBJ2-1; the match to TRBD2 covers 7 bases. CDR1 is LNHDA, CDR2 SQIVND, per germline (reference sequence). The CDR3 loop spans 13 amino acids. V gave up 6 bases and J gave up 2 bases; unmatched junction bases: 1. The chain's CDR3 is CASRGGAYNEQFF. The CDR3 DNA reads TGTGCCAGTAGGGGAGGGGCCTACAATGAGCAGTTCTTC.

The V and J genes are TRBV5-1 and TRBJ2-3; 7 positions match TRBD2. Germline loops: CDR1 SGHRS, CDR2 YFSETQ. Germline trimming cut 3 bases from V and 4 bases from J; bases unmatched to any gene: 14. The CDR3 length is 17 residues. In DNA form, the CDR3 reads TGCGCCAGCAGCTACCAGACTAGCCCGAGGGTTTCAGATACGCAGTATTTT. It translates to CASSYQTSPRVSDTQYF.

CDR3 protein: CASSLDGGVNEQFF. The CDR3 DNA sequence: TGTGCCAGCAGCTTAGACGGGGGGGTCAATGAGCAGTTCTTC. J is TRBJ2-1 and V is TRBV7-2, with 8 bases that match TRBD2. V gave up 1 base and J gave up 6 bases; unmatched junction bases: 2. Germline V gene data show CDR1 as SGHTA and CDR2 as FQGNSA. This CDR3 is built from 14 residues.

This clone has a handful of counts. V is TRBV2 and J is TRBJ1-6; the D gene is possibly TRBD1 (6 bases). V was trimmed by 4 bases and J by 7 bases, leaving 8 bases between them. This CDR3 is built from 13 residues. Per the germline V gene, CDR1 is SNHLY and CDR2 is FYNNEI. The CDR3 nucleotides are TGTGCCAGCAGTGCGACAGGAAATTCACCCCTCCACTTT. Its translation is CASSATGNSPLHF. The whole variable domain, filled in from reference TRBV2 and TRBJ1-6, reads EPEVTQTPSHQVTQMGQEVILRCVPISNHLYFYWYRQILGQKVEFLVSFYNNEISEKSEIFDDQFSVERPDGSNFTLKIRSTKLEDSAMYFCASSATGNSPLHFGNGTRLTVT.